This T cell receptor (beta chain) was captured by sequencing in a study of low-dose radiotherapy and immunotherapy resistance in tumors. Covering alpha and beta chains, TRAV- and TRBV-specific primers were used for the first-strand cDNA. A roughly 19-cycle PCR with a constant-region primer and V-primer adapter amplified TCRs. Each CDR3 protein is one row after TCRdb ran MiXCR on the reads. The sample holds about 9,800 distinct CDR3 sequences; 40% to 55% are singletons and the top ten take 5.5% to 6.5%. This clonotype was found a few times. The TCR sequence derives from a human donor with advanced metastatic prostate, ovarian, gallbladder or colorectal cancer (not recorded which). This table probably holds off-target reads from a library built for another chain.

The CDR3 DNA follows: TGTGCCAGCAGTTTCCGGGACAGGGCCTACAATGAGCAGTTCTTC. Residues: CASSFRDRAYNEQFF. The genes are TRBV13 and TRBJ2-1; 9 bases map to TRBD1. Per germline, CDR1 PRHDT and CDR2 FYEKMQ (reference sequence). Losses at the gene ends were 6 bases for V and 2 bases for J; bases not matched to a gene: 5. This CDR3 has 15 residues.